Listed here is a single T cell receptor (beta chain). The junction shows a germline mismatch at one end, possibly a read error. It was with a sample-barcoded 5' primer and a J-beta primer mix that a second PCR of roughly 7 to 11 cycles was run. TCRdb called the 5' RACE reads again in MiXCR, with one record for every CDR3 protein. Here the sample spans 750,000 to 850,000 distinct CDR3 sequences, roughly 25% being singletons. Every participating donor contributed 8 to 10 milliliters of peripheral blood through a draw. This sample is part of a study of blood T cells in healthy people across ages. This CDR3 has 14 amino acids. CDR1 and CDR2 (germline): SGHTA, FQGNSA. In addition, the sample was reused for a study of T cells of mothers and their children. Per that paper: Samples were provided by three healthy Caucasian mothers and their six children. The yield was over 8 million TCR beta CDR3 reads from each mother and approximately 3 million from each child.

The TCR originated in a boy aged 5-17 years in good health. The chain combines TRBV7-2 with TRBJ2-3, with D tentatively TRBD1 (7 bases). The specimen sequenced was blood. For the CDR3, the DNA is TGTGCCAGCAGCCTGTCTGGAGGGACAGATACGCGGTATTTT. Encoded protein: CASSLSGGTDTRYF.